This passage covers 31 T cell receptor beta chains from one sample sequenced in a study of radiation and T cells in renal cell carcinoma. Documented time point: baseline pretreatment blood. This sample's treatment: 15 Gy SBRT to primary tumor, nephrectomy 4 weeks later. Profiling relied on immunoSEQ multiplex PCR, and the TCRdb table lists in-frame clones only, not all of them. The sample shows 150,000 or so clones, about 87% of them seen only once. Here the sequenced sample was blood, taken from a patient whose treatment included radiotherapy and nephrectomy. The origin of the receptors is a woman in her 70s with renal cell carcinoma.

This chain connects TRBV5-1 to TRBJ1-5; D remains ambiguous. Germline V gene lookup returns CDR1 SGHRS and CDR2 YFSETQ. The CDR3 extends over 15 amino acids. V was shortened by 3 bases and J by 6 bases, with 16 bases between the two germline ends. CDR3: CASSSEGSPSQPQHF. The CDR3 region has the DNA TGCGCCAGCAGCTCAGAGGGATCTCCGAGTCAGCCCCAGCATTTT.

This chain uses TRBV11-1 with TRBJ2-5; D might be TRBD1 (5 bases). V dropped 5 bases and J dropped 0 bases, with 10 bases sitting between them. The CDR3 has 14 amino acids. In germline, CDR1 is SGHAT, CDR2 FQDESV (reference sequence). CDR3 amino acids: CASSSPTDQETQYF. CDR3 coding DNA: TGTGCCAGCAGCAGTCCGACAGACCAAGAGACCCAGTACTTC.

The chain combines TRBV7-2 with TRBJ2-1, with 7 bases matching TRBD1. This CDR3 spans 15 amino acids. Unmatched junction bases numbered 9, after V lost 5 bases and J lost 5 bases. Per the germline V gene, CDR1 is SGHTA and CDR2 is FQGNSA. The CDR3 nucleotides are TGTGCCAGCAGCCCGACAGGGTTTAGAAACAATGAGCAGTTCTTC. Translation: CASSPTGFRNNEQFF.

The chain is built from TRBV27 and TRBJ1-1; 9 bases match TRBD1. Trimming at V came to 6 bases and at J to 4 bases, leaving 3 bases not matched to a gene. Germline CDR1 is MNHEY and CDR2 is SMNVEV (reference sequence). There are 13 residues in the CDR3. CDR3 amino acids: CASRTGGVTEAFF. CDR3 coding DNA: TGTGCCAGCAGGACAGGGGGAGTCACTGAAGCTTTCTTT.

This chain joins TRBV30 and TRBJ2-3, with a possible D match to TRBD1 (6 bases). Germline-derived CDR1 and CDR2 are GTSNPN and SVGIG (reference sequence). Trimming took off 1 base at V and 3 bases at J, with 8 bases between the two ends. The CDR3 extends over 13 amino acids. The CDR3 reads CAWSGGRTDTQYF. The DNA for the CDR3 is TGTGCCTGGAGTGGGGGGCGGACAGATACGCAGTATTTT. Variable domain in full (rest from reference TRBV30 and TRBJ2-3): SQTIHQWPATLVQPVGSPLSLECTVEGTSNPNLYWYRQAAGRGLQLLFYSVGIGQISSEVPQNLSASRPQDRQFILSSKKLLLSDSGFYLCAWSGGRTDTQYFGPGTRLTVL.

The chain links TRBV5-1 to TRBJ1-3; TRBD1 is a possible D gene (6 bases). Germline V lookup: CDR1 SGHRS, CDR2 YFSETQ. V shed 5 bases and J shed 4 bases, with 13 bases lying between them. This CDR3 is 14 amino acids long. For the CDR3, the DNA is TGCGCCAGCAGTTCAGGGGAATCGGGAAACACCATATATTTT. This encodes CASSSGESGNTIYF.

A few counts support this clone. The chain couples TRBV11-2 to TRBJ2-7, with TRBD1 as a possible D gene (7 bases). The CDR3 totals 13 residues. Germline CDR1 SGHAT, CDR2 FQNNGV. V dropped 3 bases and J dropped 4 bases, with 10 bases sitting between them. In DNA form, the CDR3 reads TGTGCCAGCAGCTTGGGGGGACAGTACGAGCAGTACTTC. Its protein product is CASSLGGQYEQYF.

The genes are TRBV11-1 and TRBJ2-7, with TRBD1 identical over 9 bases. CDR1 is SGHAT and CDR2 is FQDESV in the germline V gene (reference sequence). V lost 0 bases to trimming and J lost 4 bases; unmatched junction nucleotides: 4. The CDR3 covers 15 residues. CDR3 region: CASSLASDRGYEQYF. DNA of the CDR3: TGTGCCAGCAGCTTAGCATCGGACAGGGGATACGAGCAGTACTTC.

V and J are TRBV19 and TRBJ1-5; TRBD1 matches 7 bases. The V gene end was trimmed by 3 bases and the J gene end by 6 bases; junction bases not matched to a gene: 5. Germline loops: CDR1 LNHDA, CDR2 SQIVND (reference sequence). The CDR3 has 14 residues. CDR3 nucleotide sequence: TGTGCCAGTAGTATCAGGGGGACGGGTCAGCCCCAGCATTTT. It translates to CASSIRGTGQPQHF.

The CDR3 bases are TGTGCCAGCAGCCCGTGGGCAGGGGGCCCTGAAAAACTGTTTTTT. Translation: CASSPWAGGPEKLFF. V usage is TRBV7-6 and J usage is TRBJ1-4; 8 nucleotides agree with TRBD1. The CDR3 covers 15 residues. The V and J ends lost 5 bases and 7 bases, in that order; junction bases with no gene match: 9. Germline lookup yields CDR1 SGHVS and CDR2 FNYEAQ.

V usage is TRBV11-1 and J usage is TRBJ2-1; D is perhaps TRBD2 (6 bases). Between the trimmed V and J ends, which lost 1 base and 5 bases, there was a span of 15 bases. The CDR3 is 16 amino acids. The germline V gene has CDR1 SGHAT and CDR2 FQDESV (reference sequence). As DNA, the CDR3 is TGTGCCAGCAGCTTAGATACTAGCCAAAAACACAATGAGCAGTTCTTC. It encodes CASSLDTSQKHNEQFF.

The gene calls are TRBV5-6 and TRBJ1-6; no clear D. Trimming pared 0 bases from V and 0 bases from J, leaving 10 bases between. The CDR3 is 17 amino acids. The V gene's germline CDR1 is SGHDT and CDR2 YYEEEE. In nucleotides, the CDR3 is TGTGCCAGCAGCTTGGGACAAGCTCCCTCCTATAATTCACCCCTCCACTTT. This sequence encodes CASSLGQAPSYNSPLHF.

The chain is built from TRBV28 and TRBJ2-7, with TRBD1 identical over 9 bases. The ends lost 3 bases at V and 6 bases at J; junction bases unmatched: 9. The CDR3 length is 15 residues. Germline V gene lookup returns CDR1 MDHEN and CDR2 SYDVKM. The CDR3 DNA sequence: TGTGCCAGCAGTTTCCTAACAGGGGGCTTCCCCGAGCAGTACTTC. It is translated as CASSFLTGGFPEQYF.

This clone occurred once. This chain uses TRBV15 with TRBJ1-3; D ambiguous. The CDR3 length is 15 residues. V was pared by 1 base and J by 0 bases, with 7 bases between. The germline CDR1 and CDR2 sequences are LNHNV and YYDKDF (reference sequence). The CDR3 protein is CATSRATYSGNTIYF. CDR3 sequence (DNA): TGTGCCACCAGCAGAGCCACATACTCTGGAAACACCATATATTTT.

The chain is built from TRBV6-5 and TRBJ2-5; perhaps TRBD2 as D (6 bases). Trimming removed 6 bases from V and 4 bases from J, with 15 bases in between. In germline, CDR1 is MNHEY, CDR2 SVGAGI. The CDR3 is made up of 14 amino acids. The chain's CDR3 is CASRPTWGGETQYF. The CDR3 DNA reads TGTGCCAGCAGGCCGACGTGGGGAGGAGAGACCCAGTACTTC.

The rearrangement links TRBV6-6 to TRBJ2-3; D assignment may be TRBD1 or TRBD2 (5 bases each). The germline CDR1 and CDR2 sequences are MNHNY and SVGAGI (reference sequence). The CDR3 has 15 amino acids. Trimming stripped 8 bases from V and 5 bases from J, with 20 bases between. As DNA, the CDR3 is TGTGCCAGCGGGTCCGGGACCCAGGCGGGAGATACGCAGTATTTT. Translated: CASGSGTQAGDTQYF.

The chain employs TRBV6-1 and TRBJ1-2; D is perhaps TRBD1 (5 bases). In germline, CDR1 is MNHNS, CDR2 SASEGT. Trimming cost V 4 bases and J 5 bases, with 8 bases left between them. The CDR3 is made up of 12 amino acids. The CDR3 sequence is CASSATDYGYTF. DNA for the CDR3: TGTGCCAGCAGTGCGACAGATTATGGCTACACCTTC.

This clone has a single count. The chain is built from TRBV19 and TRBJ1-4; 7 nucleotides align to TRBD1. Germline V lookup: CDR1 LNHDA, CDR2 SQIVND (reference sequence). The CDR3 is 15 amino acids. V lost 6 bases, J lost 2 bases, and 6 bases stayed unmatched. CDR3 protein: CASRQQGFTNEKLFF. CDR3 DNA sequence: TGTGCCAGTAGGCAACAGGGGTTCACTAATGAAAAACTGTTTTTT.

The gene calls are TRBV5-6 and TRBJ1-3, with D perhaps matching TRBD1 (5 bases). V lost 7 bases and J lost 0, with 14 bases in between. The CDR3 length is 15 residues. Per the germline V gene, CDR1 is SGHDT and CDR2 is YYEEEE. CDR3 DNA sequence: TGTGCCAGCTTGGACTATGGGGCCTCTGGAAACACCATATATTTT. Translation gives CASLDYGASGNTIYF.

The V call is TRBV2, the J call TRBJ2-2, with TRBD2 as a possible D gene (5 bases). Germline CDR1 and CDR2: SNHLY and FYNNEI. This CDR3 region has 12 residues. V lost 7 bases and J 3 bases, leaving 6 bases between the germline ends. CDR3 nucleotides: TGTGCCAGCACGAGGGACACCGGGGAGCTGTTTTTT. Protein sequence: CASTRDTGELFF.

V gene TRBV30 combines with J gene TRBJ2-7, with TRBD1 matching 8 bases. The germline V gene has CDR1 GTSNPN and CDR2 SVGIG (reference sequence). The CDR3 covers 14 residues. Trimming at V came to 5 bases and at J to 0 bases, leaving 6 bases not matched to a gene. Here the CDR3 reads CAWGRTGISYEQYF. The CDR3 nucleotides read TGTGCCTGGGGGAGGACAGGGATCTCCTACGAGCAGTACTTC. Complete variable domain (other parts from reference TRBV30 and TRBJ2-7): SQTIHQWPATLVQPVGSPLSLECTVEGTSNPNLYWYRQAAGRGLQLLFYSVGIGQISSEVPQNLSASRPQDRQFILSSKKLLLSDSGFYLCAWGRTGISYEQYFGPGTRLTVT.

V usage is TRBV27 and J usage is TRBJ2-7; TRBD1 might be the D (5 bases). The length of the CDR3 is 13 residues. The germline gives CDR1 MNHEY, CDR2 SMNVEV (reference sequence). Deletions cut 2 bases from V and 1 base from J, with 6 bases between. The CDR3 DNA follows: TGTGCCAGCAGTTTACAGGGATCCTACGAGCAGTACTTC. Translation: CASSLQGSYEQYF.

This clone has a handful of counts. The chain is built from TRBV7-2 and TRBJ1-6; 10 positions agree with TRBD1. CDR1 is SGHTA and CDR2 is FQGNSA in the germline V gene. Trimming cost V 5 bases and J 9 bases; bases outside gene matches: 4. The CDR3 sequence is 14 residues long. The CDR3 DNA sequence: TGTGCCAGCAGCAAGGGACAGGGGTTTTCACCCCTCCACTTT. The encoded protein is CASSKGQGFSPLHF.

The V gene is TRBV5-6, the J gene TRBJ1-3; no firm D call. CDR1 and CDR2 from the germline V gene are SGHDT and YYEEEE. The V and J ends lost 5 bases and 0 bases respectively, with 9 bases between them. The CDR3 is 14 residues long. CDR3 coding DNA: TGTGCCAGCAGTCTAGGTCGCTCTGGAAACACCATATATTTT. This codes for CASSLGRSGNTIYF.

V is TRBV19 and J is TRBJ2-6; D is unresolved. With 7 bases removed from V and 1 base from J, the gap between germline ends came to 11 bases. This CDR3 is 15 amino acids long. Germline V gene data show CDR1 as LNHDA and CDR2 as SQIVND (reference sequence). Here the CDR3 DNA reads TGTGCCAGTAACCCCCTGGGGTCTGGGGCCAACGTCCTGACTTTC. Its protein product is CASNPLGSGANVLTF.

This clone occurred once. V usage is TRBV11-3 and J usage is TRBJ2-4; 12 nucleotides match TRBD2. Germline V CDR1 and CDR2: SGHNT, YENEEA. V lost 2 bases, J lost 4 bases, and 3 bases stayed unmatched. The CDR3 has 16 residues. CDR3 DNA: TGTGCCAGCAGCTTAACGACTAGCGGGGGAAAAAACATTCAGTACTTC. It yields the protein CASSLTTSGGKNIQYF.

The V call is TRBV7-8, the J call TRBJ1-3, with D possibly TRBD1 on 5 matching bases. Looked up from germline, CDR1 is SGHVS and CDR2 is FQNEAQ. V was trimmed by 4 bases and J by 2 bases, leaving 12 bases between them. CDR3 length: 15 amino acids. The CDR3 DNA reads as TGTGCCAGCAGCTCCCTCGGGGCAGCTGGAAACACCATATATTTT. It encodes CASSSLGAAGNTIYF.

This rearrangement joins TRBV6-5 to TRBJ2-2; D is perhaps TRBD2 (6 bases). V was trimmed by 2 bases and J by 6 bases, leaving 10 bases between them. The CDR3 length is 14 residues. Germline CDR1 MNHEY, CDR2 SVGAGI. The CDR3 nucleotides read TGTGCCAGCAGTTACGGCGGGGAGGCCGGGGAGCTGTTTTTT. Protein sequence: CASSYGGEAGELFF.

J is TRBJ1-5 and V is TRBV7-8, with D possibly being TRBD1 (6 bases). The CDR3 sequence is 16 residues long. CDR1 is SGHVS and CDR2 is FQNEAQ in the germline V gene. The germline V and J ends were trimmed by 2 bases and 0 bases, with 11 bases remaining between them. In DNA form, the CDR3 reads TGTGCCAGCAGCTTACGACAGGAGAATAGCAATCAGCCCCAGCATTTT. Translated, it gives CASSLRQENSNQPQHF.

This CDR3 is CASSVGGPGGSDIQYF. The DNA of the CDR3 is TGTGCCAGCAGCGTAGGGGGCCCAGGGGGATCCGACATTCAGTACTTC. This chain connects TRBV9 to TRBJ2-4, with 7 bases identical to TRBD1. Germline lookup yields CDR1 SGDLS and CDR2 YYNGEE. The CDR3 is made up of 16 amino acids. J lost 8 bases, V lost 0 bases, and 11 bases had no gene match.

The rearrangement uses TRBV14 and TRBJ2-1; D ambiguous. Germline V gene sequence: CDR1 SGHDN, CDR2 FVKESK. The length of the CDR3 is 13 residues. With 4 bases removed from V and 9 bases from J, the gap between germline ends came to 13 bases. CDR3 nucleotide sequence: TGTGCCAGCAGCCCACCCGCCTGGGGTGAGCAGTTCTTC. Amino acids: CASSPPAWGEQFF.